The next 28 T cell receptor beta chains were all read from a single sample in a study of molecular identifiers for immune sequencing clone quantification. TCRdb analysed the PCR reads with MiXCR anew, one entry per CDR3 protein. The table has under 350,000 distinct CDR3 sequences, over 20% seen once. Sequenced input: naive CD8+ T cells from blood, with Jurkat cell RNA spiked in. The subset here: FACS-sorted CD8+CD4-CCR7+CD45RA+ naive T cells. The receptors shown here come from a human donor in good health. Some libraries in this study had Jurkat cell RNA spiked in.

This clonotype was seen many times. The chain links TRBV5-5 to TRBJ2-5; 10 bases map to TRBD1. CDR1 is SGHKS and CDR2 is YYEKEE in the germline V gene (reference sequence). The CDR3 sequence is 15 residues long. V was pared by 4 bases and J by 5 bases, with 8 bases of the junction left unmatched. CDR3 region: CASSPRDRGMETQYF. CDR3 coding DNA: TGTGCCAGCAGCCCCAGGGACAGGGGTATGGAGACCCAGTACTTC.

The DNA for the CDR3 is TGTGCCAGCAGCCAGACGACAACGGGACACAATGAGCAGTTCTTC. Residues: CASSQTTTGHNEQFF. V is TRBV6-5 and J is TRBJ2-1; D may be TRBD1 or TRBD2 (5 bases each). V gave up 6 bases and J gave up 5 bases, with 17 bases separating them. Germline V CDR1 and CDR2: MNHEY, SVGAGI. The CDR3 runs 15 residues.

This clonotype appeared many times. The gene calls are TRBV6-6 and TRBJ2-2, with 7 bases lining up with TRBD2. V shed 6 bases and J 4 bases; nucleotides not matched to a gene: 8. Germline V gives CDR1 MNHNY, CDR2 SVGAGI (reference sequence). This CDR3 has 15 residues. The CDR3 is CASRGGYRGTGELFF. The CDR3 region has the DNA TGTGCCAGCAGGGGGGGGTACCGTGGCACCGGGGAGCTGTTTTTT.

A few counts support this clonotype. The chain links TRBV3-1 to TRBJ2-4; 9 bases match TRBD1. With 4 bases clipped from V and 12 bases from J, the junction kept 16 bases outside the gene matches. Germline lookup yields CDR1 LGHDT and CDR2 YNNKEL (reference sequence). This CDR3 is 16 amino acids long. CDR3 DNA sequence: TGTGCCAGCAGCCCACCCCCAGGACAGGGGATTCTAACTCAGTACTTC. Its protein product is CASSPPPGQGILTQYF.

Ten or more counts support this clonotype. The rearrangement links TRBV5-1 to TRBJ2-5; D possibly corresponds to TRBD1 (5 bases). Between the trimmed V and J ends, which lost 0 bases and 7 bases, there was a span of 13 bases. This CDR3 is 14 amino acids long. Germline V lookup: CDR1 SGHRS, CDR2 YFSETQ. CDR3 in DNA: TGCGCCAGCAGCTTGGTGGACAAAAGAGGGACCCAGTACTTC. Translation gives CASSLVDKRGTQYF.

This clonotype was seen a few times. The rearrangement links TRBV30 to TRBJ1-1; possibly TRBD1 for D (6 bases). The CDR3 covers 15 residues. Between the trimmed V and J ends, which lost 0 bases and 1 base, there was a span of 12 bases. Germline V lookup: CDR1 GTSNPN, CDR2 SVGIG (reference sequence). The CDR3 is CAWSVRGWGNTEAFF. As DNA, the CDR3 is TGTGCCTGGAGTGTAAGGGGGTGGGGGAACACTGAAGCTTTCTTT.

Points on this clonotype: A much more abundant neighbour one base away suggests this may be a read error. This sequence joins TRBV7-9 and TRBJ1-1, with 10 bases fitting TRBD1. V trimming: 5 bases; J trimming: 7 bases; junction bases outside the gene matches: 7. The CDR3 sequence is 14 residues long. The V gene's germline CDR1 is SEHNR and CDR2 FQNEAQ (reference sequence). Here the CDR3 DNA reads TGTGCCAGCAGCGTAACGGACAGGGGGTTTGAAGCTTTCTTT. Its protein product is CASSVTDRGFEAFF.

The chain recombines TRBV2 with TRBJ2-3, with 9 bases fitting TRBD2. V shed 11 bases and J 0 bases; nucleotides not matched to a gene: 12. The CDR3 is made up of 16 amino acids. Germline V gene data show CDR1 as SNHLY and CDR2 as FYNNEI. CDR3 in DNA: TGTGCCGGCAACTTAGCGGGAGAGACTAGCACAGATACGCAGTATTTT. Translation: CAGNLAGETSTDTQYF. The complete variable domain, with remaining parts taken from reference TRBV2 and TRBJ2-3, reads EPEVTQTPSHQVTQMGQEVILRCVPISNHLYFYWYRQILGQKVEFLVSFYNNEISEKSEIFDDQFSVERPDGSNFTLKIRSTKLEDSAMYFCAGNLAGETSTDTQYFGPGTRLTVL.

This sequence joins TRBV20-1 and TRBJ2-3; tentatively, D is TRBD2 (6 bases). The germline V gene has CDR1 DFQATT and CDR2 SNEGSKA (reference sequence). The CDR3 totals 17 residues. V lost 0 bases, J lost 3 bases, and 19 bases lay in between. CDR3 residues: CSARDLASAKATDTQYF. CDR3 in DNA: TGCAGTGCTAGAGATCTGGCTAGCGCGAAGGCGACAGATACGCAGTATTTT.

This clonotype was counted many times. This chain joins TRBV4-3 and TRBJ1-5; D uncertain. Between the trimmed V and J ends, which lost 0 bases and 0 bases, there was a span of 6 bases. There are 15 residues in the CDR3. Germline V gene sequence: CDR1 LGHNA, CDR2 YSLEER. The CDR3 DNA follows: TGCGCCAGCAGCCAAGATAGAACTAGCAATCAGCCCCAGCATTTT. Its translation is CASSQDRTSNQPQHF.

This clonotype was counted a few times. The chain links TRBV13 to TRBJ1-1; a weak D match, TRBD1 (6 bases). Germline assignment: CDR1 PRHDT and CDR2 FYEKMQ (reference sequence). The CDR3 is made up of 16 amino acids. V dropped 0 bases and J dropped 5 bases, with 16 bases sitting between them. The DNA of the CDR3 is TGTGCCAGCAGCTTAGGCCAATCAGGGGCCGGGACTGAAGCTTTCTTT. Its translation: CASSLGQSGAGTEAFF.

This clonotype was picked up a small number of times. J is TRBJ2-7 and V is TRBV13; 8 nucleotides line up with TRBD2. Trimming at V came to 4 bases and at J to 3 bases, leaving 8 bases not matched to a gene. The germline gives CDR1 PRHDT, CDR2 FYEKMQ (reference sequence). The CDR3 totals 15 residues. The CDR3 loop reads CASSSSGGGNYEQYF. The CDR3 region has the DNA TGTGCCAGCAGCTCGTCAGGCGGGGGGAACTACGAGCAGTACTTC.

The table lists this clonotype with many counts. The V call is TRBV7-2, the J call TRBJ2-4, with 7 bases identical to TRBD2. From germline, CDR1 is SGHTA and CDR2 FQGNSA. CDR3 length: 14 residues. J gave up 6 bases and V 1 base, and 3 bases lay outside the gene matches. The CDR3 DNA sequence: TGTGCCAGCAGCTTAGAGTCTAGCGGAAACATTCAGTACTTC. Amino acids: CASSLESSGNIQYF.

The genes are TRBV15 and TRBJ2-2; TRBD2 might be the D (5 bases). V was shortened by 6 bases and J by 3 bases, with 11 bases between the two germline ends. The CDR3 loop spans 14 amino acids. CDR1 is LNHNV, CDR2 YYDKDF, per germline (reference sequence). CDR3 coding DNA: TGTGCCACCAGTGCCCTGCGGGACACCGGGGAGCTGTTTTTT. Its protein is CATSALRDTGELFF.

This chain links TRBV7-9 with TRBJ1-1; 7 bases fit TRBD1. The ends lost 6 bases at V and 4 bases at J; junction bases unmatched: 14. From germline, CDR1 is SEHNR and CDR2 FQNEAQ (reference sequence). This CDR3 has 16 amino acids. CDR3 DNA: TGTGCCAGCAGGCTCCGAGGGCAGGGGGTAGGCACTGAAGCTTTCTTT. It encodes CASRLRGQGVGTEAFF.

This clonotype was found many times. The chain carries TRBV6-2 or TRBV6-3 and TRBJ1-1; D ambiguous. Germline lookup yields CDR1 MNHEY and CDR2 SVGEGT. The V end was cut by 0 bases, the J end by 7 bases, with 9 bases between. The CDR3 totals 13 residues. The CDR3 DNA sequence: TGTGCCAGCAGTTACTCCTGGCAGGATGAAGCTTTCTTT. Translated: CASSYSWQDEAFF.

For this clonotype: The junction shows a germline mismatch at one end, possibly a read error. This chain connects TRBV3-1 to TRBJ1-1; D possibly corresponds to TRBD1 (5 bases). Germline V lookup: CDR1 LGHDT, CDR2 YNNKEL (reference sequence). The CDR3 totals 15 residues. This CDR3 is CARSTRTFLAGEAFF. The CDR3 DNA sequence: TGTGCCCGCAGCACCCGGACATTCCTGGCGGGGGAAGCTTTCTTT.

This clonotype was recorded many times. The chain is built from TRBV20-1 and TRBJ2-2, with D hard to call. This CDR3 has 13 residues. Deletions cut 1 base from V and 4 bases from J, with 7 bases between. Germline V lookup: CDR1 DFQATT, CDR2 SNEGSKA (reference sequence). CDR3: CSARGTATGELFF. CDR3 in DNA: TGCAGTGCTAGAGGAACAGCCACCGGGGAGCTGTTTTTT.

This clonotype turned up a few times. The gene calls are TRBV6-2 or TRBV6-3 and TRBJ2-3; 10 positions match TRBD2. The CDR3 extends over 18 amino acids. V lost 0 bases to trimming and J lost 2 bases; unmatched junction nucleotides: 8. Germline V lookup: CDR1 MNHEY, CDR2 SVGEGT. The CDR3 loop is CASSYSELAGASTDTQYF. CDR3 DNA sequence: TGTGCCAGCAGTTACTCGGAGCTAGCGGGGGCTTCCACAGATACGCAGTATTTT.

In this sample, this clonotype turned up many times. CDR3 amino acids: CASSLLGGRETQYF. CDR3 coding DNA: TGTGCCAGCAGCTTACTCGGAGGGAGAGAGACCCAGTACTTC. The rearrangement joins TRBV7-7 to TRBJ2-5; a possible D gene is TRBD2 (6 bases). CDR3 length: 14 residues. Germline V gene data show CDR1 as SSHAT and CDR2 as FNYEAQ (reference sequence). The V gene lost 2 bases and the J gene lost 4 bases, with 11 bases spanning the gap.

Here the CDR3 reads CSARGSLVGVTTEAFF. CDR3 nucleotides: TGCAGTGCTAGAGGCTCCCTCGTGGGGGTTACTACTGAAGCTTTCTTT. The chain recombines TRBV20-1 with TRBJ1-1; D is perhaps TRBD1 (5 bases). The CDR3 runs to 16 residues. Per germline, CDR1 DFQATT and CDR2 SNEGSKA (reference sequence). Trimming removed 1 base from V and 5 bases from J, with 20 bases in between.

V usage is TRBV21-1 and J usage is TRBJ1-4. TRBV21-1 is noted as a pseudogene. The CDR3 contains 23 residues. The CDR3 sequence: CASSKAPKPIRENENATNEKLFF. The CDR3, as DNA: TGTGCCAGCAGCAAAGCGCCCAAACCGATAAGGGAGAATGAAAACGCAACTAATGAAAAACTGTTTTTT.

CDR3 protein: CASSPRGDPNQPQHF. The CDR3 nucleotides read TGCGCCAGCAGCCCCAGGGGAGATCCCAATCAGCCCCAGCATTTT. The chain is built from TRBV4-1 and TRBJ1-5, with D tentatively TRBD1 (6 bases). Germline CDR1 reads MGHRA; CDR2 reads YSYEKL. V lost 4 bases and J 3 bases, leaving 13 bases between the germline ends. There are 15 residues in the CDR3.

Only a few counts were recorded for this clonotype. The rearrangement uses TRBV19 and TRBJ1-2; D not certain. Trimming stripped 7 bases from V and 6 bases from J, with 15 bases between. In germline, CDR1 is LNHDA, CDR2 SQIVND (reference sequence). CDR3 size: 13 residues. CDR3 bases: TGTGCCAGTACCGCTTCCGTGGGCAATGGCTACACCTTC. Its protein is CASTASVGNGYTF. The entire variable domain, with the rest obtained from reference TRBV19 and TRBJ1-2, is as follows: DGGITQSPKYLFRKEGQNVTLSCEQNLNHDAMYWYRQDPGQGLRLIYYSQIVNDFQKGDIAEGYSVSREKKESFPLTVTSAQKNPTAFYLCASTASVGNGYTFGSGTRLTVV.

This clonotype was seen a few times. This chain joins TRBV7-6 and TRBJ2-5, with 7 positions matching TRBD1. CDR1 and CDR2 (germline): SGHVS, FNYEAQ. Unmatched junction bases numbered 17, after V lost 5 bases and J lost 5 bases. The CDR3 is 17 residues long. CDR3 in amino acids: CASSPEGLGGAYETQYF. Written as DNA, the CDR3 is TGTGCCAGCAGCCCAGAGGGATTAGGGGGCGCTTACGAGACCCAGTACTTC.

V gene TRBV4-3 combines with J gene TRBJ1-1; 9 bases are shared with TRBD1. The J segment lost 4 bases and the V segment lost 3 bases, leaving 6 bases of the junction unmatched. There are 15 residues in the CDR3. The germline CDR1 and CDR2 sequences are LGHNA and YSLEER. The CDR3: CASSQWTGEATEAFF. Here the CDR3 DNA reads TGCGCCAGCAGCCAGTGGACAGGGGAGGCCACTGAAGCTTTCTTT.

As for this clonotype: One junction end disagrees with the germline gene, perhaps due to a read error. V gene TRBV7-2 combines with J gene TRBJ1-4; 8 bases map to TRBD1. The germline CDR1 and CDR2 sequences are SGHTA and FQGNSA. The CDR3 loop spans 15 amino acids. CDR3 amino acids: CASSFQGAANEKLSF. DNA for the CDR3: TGTGCCAGCAGCTTCCAGGGGGCGGCTAATGAAAAACTGTCTTTT.

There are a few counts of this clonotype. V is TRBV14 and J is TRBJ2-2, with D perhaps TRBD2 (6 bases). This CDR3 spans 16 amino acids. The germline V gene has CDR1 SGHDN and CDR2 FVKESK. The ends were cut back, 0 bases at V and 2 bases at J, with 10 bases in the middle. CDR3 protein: CASSQDPSANTGELFF. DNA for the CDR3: TGTGCCAGCAGCCAAGATCCTAGCGCTAACACCGGGGAGCTGTTTTTT.